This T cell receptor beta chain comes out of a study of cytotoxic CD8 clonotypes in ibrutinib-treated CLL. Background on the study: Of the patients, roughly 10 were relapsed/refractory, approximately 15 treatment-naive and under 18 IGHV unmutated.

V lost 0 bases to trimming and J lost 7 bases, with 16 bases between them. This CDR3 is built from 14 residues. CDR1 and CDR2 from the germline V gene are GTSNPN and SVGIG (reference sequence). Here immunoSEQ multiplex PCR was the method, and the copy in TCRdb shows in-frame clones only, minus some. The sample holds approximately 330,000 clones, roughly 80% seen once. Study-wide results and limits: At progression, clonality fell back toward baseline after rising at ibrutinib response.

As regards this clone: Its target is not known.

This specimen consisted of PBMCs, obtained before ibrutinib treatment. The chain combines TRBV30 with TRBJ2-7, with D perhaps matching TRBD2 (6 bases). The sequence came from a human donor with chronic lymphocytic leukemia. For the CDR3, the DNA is TGTGCCTGGAGTGTAACGTTACGGGGGTGGGAGCAGTACTTC. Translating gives CAWSVTLRGWEQYF.